The source of this TCR delta chain is a study of gamma-delta T cells after stem cell transplantation. TCRdb redid clone calling on the RT-PCR reads using CATT. The sample carries 3,300 or so delta-chain clones, roughly an eighth recorded once. In this sample, this clone is medium-sized. The sequenced sample consisted of gamma-delta T cells. This sequence originates from a human donor. It is not recorded whose cells these are; they may come from a transplant donor.

The CDR3 loop reads CALGEPFLRWGYTDKLIF. In DNA form, the CDR3 reads TGTGCTCTTGGGGAACCCTTCCTACGCTGGGGTTACACCGATAAACTCATCTTT. The chain carries TRDV1 and TRDJ1; 9 nucleotides align to TRDD2. The junction had 9 bases not matched to a gene; V was cut back by 1 base and J by 0 bases. This CDR3 contains 18 residues. The germline gives CDR1 TSWWSYY, CDR2 QGS.